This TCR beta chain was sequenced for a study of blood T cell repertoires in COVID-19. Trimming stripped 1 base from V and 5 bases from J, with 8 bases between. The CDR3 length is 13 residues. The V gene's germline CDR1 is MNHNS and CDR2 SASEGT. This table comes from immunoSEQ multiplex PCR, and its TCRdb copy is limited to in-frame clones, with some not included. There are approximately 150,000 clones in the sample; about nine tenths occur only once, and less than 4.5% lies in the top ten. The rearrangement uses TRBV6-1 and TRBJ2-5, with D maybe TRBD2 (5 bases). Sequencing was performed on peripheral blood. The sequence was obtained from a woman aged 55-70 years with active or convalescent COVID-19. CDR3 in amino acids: CASSEGGVETQYF. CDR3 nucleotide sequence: TGTGCCAGCAGTGAAGGGGGAGTCGAGACCCAGTACTTC.